These 13 T cell receptor beta chains were sequenced from one sample in a study of cytomegalovirus exposure and HLA in healthy donors (dated by TCRdb to about 2017). Library construction relied on the immunoSEQ multiplex PCR assay. The multiplex PCR relied on a mix of 60 forward primers for TCR Vbeta segments and 13 reverse primers for TCR Jbeta segments. Imported from immuneACCESS, the table was reduced by TCRdb to in-frame sequences with V and J called. These copies leave out some clones; in studies compared against another copy, an unresolved V gene accounts for under half, and the cause of the remainder is not known. The sample table contains approximately 290,000 clones; only one count was recorded for 80% of them. The ten top clones hold 0.3% of the sample. The sample taken for sequencing was PBMCs. Source of these receptors: a girl aged 2 to 10 in good health and CMV-seronegative.

V is TRBV13 and J is TRBJ2-1, with 9 bases identical to TRBD2. There are 15 residues in the CDR3. The V segment lost 5 bases and the J segment 6 bases; nucleotides outside the gene matches: 8. The germline CDR1 and CDR2 sequences are PRHDT and FYEKMQ (reference sequence). CDR3 amino acids: CASSLVAGEGNEQFF. The CDR3 coding sequence is TGTGCCAGCAGCCTAGTAGCGGGAGAGGGCAATGAGCAGTTCTTC.

This clone was seen only a few times. This chain uses TRBV5-1 with TRBJ2-2; no firm D call. The CDR3 totals 15 residues. Trimming removed 1 base at V and 0 bases at J, with 7 bases between. CDR1 is SGHRS and CDR2 is YFSETQ in the germline V gene. The CDR3 sequence is CASSLLSPNTGELFF. The CDR3 bases are TGCGCCAGCAGCTTGTTATCCCCGAACACCGGGGAGCTGTTTTTT.

This chain connects TRBV7-9 to TRBJ2-2, with D maybe TRBD2 (5 bases). The V gene's germline CDR1 is SEHNR and CDR2 FQNEAQ (reference sequence). Trimming cost V 5 bases and J 6 bases, with 25 bases left between them. The CDR3 has 18 amino acids. For the CDR3, the DNA is TGTGCCAGCAGCCCCCGCGTGAATGGGAGTAAGGGCGCCGGGGAGCTGTTTTTT. Amino acids: CASSPRVNGSKGAGELFF.

The genes are TRBV5-6 and TRBJ1-2; TRBD1 matches at 9 bases. The CDR3 loop spans 16 amino acids. Germline-derived CDR1 and CDR2 are SGHDT and YYEEEE. Trimming removed 1 base from V and 3 bases from J; junction bases left unmatched: 7. Here the CDR3 DNA reads TGTGCCAGCAGCTTGACAGGGGGCGCAAGGGACTATGGCTACACCTTC. Residues: CASSLTGGARDYGYTF.

The V gene is TRBV27, the J gene TRBJ2-7; D not resolved. The CDR3 is 13 residues long. Deletions cut 6 bases from V and 3 bases from J, with 12 bases between. Per germline, CDR1 MNHEY and CDR2 SMNVEV (reference sequence). The DNA for the CDR3 is TGTGCCAGCAGGCTAAACCGGTTCTACGAGCAGTACTTC. Amino acid sequence: CASRLNRFYEQYF.

The chain employs TRBV14 and TRBJ2-4; TRBD1 agrees at 7 bases. From germline, CDR1 is SGHDN and CDR2 FVKESK. The CDR3 sequence is 15 residues long. Trimming removed 4 bases from V and 4 bases from J; junction bases left unmatched: 7. CDR3 sequence reads: CASSPFSDRKNIQYF. The CDR3, as DNA: TGTGCCAGCAGCCCGTTTTCGGACAGGAAAAACATTCAGTACTTC.

V usage is TRBV6-5 and J usage is TRBJ1-4, with 7 bases that match TRBD1. Trimming at V came to 3 bases and at J to 0 bases, leaving 4 bases not matched to a gene. The CDR3 is 16 residues long. The germline CDR1 and CDR2 sequences are MNHEY and SVGAGI. CDR3 region: CASSYRQGATNEKLFF. As DNA, the CDR3 is TGTGCCAGCAGTTATCGACAGGGAGCAACTAATGAAAAACTGTTTTTT.

The J gene is TRBJ1-4, the V gene TRBV25-1, with 7 positions matching TRBD1. V was clipped by 7 bases and J by 6 bases; unmatched bases: 8. Germline values: CDR1 MGHDK, CDR2 SYGVNS. CDR3 length: 14 amino acids. The CDR3 DNA reads TGTGCCAGCATAAAGACAGGGCATGATGAAAAACTGTTTTTT. Protein sequence: CASIKTGHDEKLFF.

The V call is TRBV5-6, the J call TRBJ2-7, with TRBD1 matching over 7 bases. The CDR3 sequence is 14 residues long. J was trimmed by 4 bases and V by 0 bases; bases with no gene match: 4. CDR1 is SGHDT, CDR2 YYEEEE, per germline. The CDR3 loop is CASSLGQGLYEQYF. The CDR3 nucleotides are TGTGCCAGCAGCTTGGGACAGGGATTGTACGAGCAGTACTTC. The full variable domain, in which reference TRBV5-6 and TRBJ2-7 provide the parts outside the CDR3, is DAGVTQSPTHLIKTRGQQVTLRCSPKSGHDTVSWYQQALGQGPQFIFQYYEEEERQRGNFPDRFSGHQFPNYSSELNVNALLLGDSALYLCASSLGQGLYEQYFGPGTRLTVT.

V is TRBV4-1 and J is TRBJ2-5, with 8 bases fitting TRBD2. Judging by the DNA end, TRBJ2-7 fits better; the J call may be wrong. CDR3 length: 19 amino acids. CDR1 and CDR2 (germline): MGHRA, YSYEKL. CDR3 bases: TGCGCCAGCAGCCAAGATTGGGAGTTCTGGCGGGGGGCCAGGGGCGAGCAGTACTTC. This codes for CASSQDWEFWRGARGEQYF.

In this sample, this clone turned up a few times. The J gene is TRBJ1-6, the V gene TRBV6-5; D is perhaps TRBD1 (6 bases). The germline V and J ends were trimmed by 3 bases and 5 bases, with 14 bases remaining between them. Per the germline V gene, CDR1 is MNHEY and CDR2 is SVGAGI. This CDR3 has 16 amino acids. The CDR3 coding sequence is TGTGCCAGCAGTTATCATGTCAGGGGAAATAATTCACCCCTCCACTTT. Its translation is CASSYHVRGNNSPLHF.

The chain is built from TRBV6-1 and TRBJ2-2; 12 nucleotides match TRBD2. Losses at the gene ends were 2 bases for V and 6 bases for J; bases not matched to a gene: 1. The germline gives CDR1 MNHNS, CDR2 SASEGT. This CDR3 spans 15 amino acids. The CDR3 nucleotides read TGTGCCAGCAGTGAACTAGCGGGGGGGCCCGGGGAGCTGTTTTTT. Its translation is CASSELAGGPGELFF.

The J gene is TRBJ2-3, the V gene TRBV5-1, with a weak D call TRBD2 (5 bases). V shed 2 bases and J shed 1 base, with 11 bases lying between them. The CDR3 totals 15 residues. Germline-derived CDR1 and CDR2 are SGHRS and YFSETQ. The CDR3 DNA reads as TGCGCCAGCAGCTTTAGCCTAGCAGGCACAGATACGCAGTATTTT. This gives the protein CASSFSLAGTDTQYF.